This entry features one TCR beta chain sequence. The data originate from a study of cytomegalovirus exposure and HLA in healthy donors. Vbeta (60) and Jbeta (13) primers were used in the PCR. Profiled with immunoSEQ multiplex PCR; TCRdb holds only in-frame clones, not every one. The top ten hold roughly 6.1% of the sample, which has approximately 110,000 clones, about 83% seen once. Unmatched junction bases numbered 2, after V lost 4 bases and J lost 7 bases. The CDR3 extends over 14 amino acids. The germline V gene encodes CDR1 MNHNS and CDR2 SASEGT. This chain links TRBV6-1 with TRBJ1-6, with 9 bases matching TRBD1. The sequenced sample consisted of PBMCs. The clonotype comes from a man aged 18 to 30 in good health and CMV-seronegative. CDR3 protein: CASSVTGGNSPLHF. CDR3 DNA sequence: TGTGCCAGCAGTGTGACAGGGGGGAATTCACCCCTCCACTTT.